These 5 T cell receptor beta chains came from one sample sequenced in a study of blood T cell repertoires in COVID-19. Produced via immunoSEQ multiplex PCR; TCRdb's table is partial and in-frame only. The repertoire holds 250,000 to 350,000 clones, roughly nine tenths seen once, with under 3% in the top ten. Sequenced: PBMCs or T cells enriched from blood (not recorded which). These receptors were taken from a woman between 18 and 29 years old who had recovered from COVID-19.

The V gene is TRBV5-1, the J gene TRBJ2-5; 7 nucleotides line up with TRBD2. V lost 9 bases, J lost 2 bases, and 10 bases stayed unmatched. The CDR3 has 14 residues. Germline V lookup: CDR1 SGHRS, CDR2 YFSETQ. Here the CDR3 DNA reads TGCGCCACCTGTGTAGCGGGCGGTCAAGAGACCCAGTACTTC. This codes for CATCVAGGQETQYF.

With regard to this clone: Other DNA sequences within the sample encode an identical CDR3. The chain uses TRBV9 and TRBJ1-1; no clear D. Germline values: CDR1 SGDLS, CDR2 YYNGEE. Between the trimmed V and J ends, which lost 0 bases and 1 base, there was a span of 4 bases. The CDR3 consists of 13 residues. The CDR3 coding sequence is TGTGCCAGCAGCGTAGGGAGGAACACTGAAGCTTTCTTT. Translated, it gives CASSVGRNTEAFF.

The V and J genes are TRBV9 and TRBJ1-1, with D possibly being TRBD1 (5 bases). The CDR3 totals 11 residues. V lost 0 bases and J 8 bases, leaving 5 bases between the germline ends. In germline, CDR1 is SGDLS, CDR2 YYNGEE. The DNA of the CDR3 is TGTGCCAGCAGCGTAGGACAGGAAGCTTTCTTT. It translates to CASSVGQEAFF.

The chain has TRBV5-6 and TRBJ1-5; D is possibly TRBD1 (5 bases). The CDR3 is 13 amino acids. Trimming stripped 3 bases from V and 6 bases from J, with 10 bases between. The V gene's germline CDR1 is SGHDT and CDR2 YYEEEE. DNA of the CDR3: TGTGCCAGCAGCTCCGAAAGGGGTCAGCCCCAGCATTTT. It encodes CASSSERGQPQHF.

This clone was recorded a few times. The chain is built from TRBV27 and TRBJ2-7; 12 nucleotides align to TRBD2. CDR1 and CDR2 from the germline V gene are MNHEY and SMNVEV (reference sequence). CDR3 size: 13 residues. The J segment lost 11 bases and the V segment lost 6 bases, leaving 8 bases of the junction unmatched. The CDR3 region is CASRGLAGFIEYF. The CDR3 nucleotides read TGTGCCAGCAGAGGACTAGCGGGGTTTATCGAGTACTTC.